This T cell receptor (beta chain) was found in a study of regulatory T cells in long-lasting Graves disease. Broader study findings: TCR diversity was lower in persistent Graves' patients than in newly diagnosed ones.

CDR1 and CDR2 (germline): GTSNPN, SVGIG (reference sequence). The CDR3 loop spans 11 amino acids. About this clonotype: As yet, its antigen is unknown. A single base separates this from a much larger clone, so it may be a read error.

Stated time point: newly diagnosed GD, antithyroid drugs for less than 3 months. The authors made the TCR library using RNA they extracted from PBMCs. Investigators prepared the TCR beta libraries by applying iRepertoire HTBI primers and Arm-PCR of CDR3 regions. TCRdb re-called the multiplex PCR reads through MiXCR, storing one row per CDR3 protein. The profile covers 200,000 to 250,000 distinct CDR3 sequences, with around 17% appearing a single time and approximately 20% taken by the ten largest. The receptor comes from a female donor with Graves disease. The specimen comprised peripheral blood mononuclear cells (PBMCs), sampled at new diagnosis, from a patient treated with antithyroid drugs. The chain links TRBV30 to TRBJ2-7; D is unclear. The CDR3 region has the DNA TGTGCCCGGAGTCATCAATACGAGCAGTACTTC. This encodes CARSHQYEQYF.